This T cell receptor (beta chain) was identified during a study of beta chain features in type 1 diabetes. Study-wide findings and caveats: A pattern of fewer insertions and more deletions at VDJ junctions was seen in type 1 diabetes patients.

This clone was seen only a few times. Antigen specificity is unknown. As every portion of the isolated RNA was reverse transcribed, the sequencing read expressed TCRB transcripts. Sequencing was performed with immunoSEQ multiplex PCR; in TCRdb, only in-frame clones are kept and a portion is missing. The data hold fewer than 500,000 clones, with 11% to 15% observed a single time. The specimen sequenced was naive CD4+ T cells from blood. The TCR sequence derives from a man aged 25 to 45 in good health.

CDR3 region: CASSHTGGAVGELFF. Here the CDR3 DNA reads TGTGCCAGCAGCCACACAGGGGGCGCGGTCGGGGAGCTGTTTTTT. The chain carries TRBV7-2 and TRBJ2-2, with 9 bases lining up with TRBD1. There are 15 residues in the CDR3. Germline V CDR1 and CDR2: SGHTA, FQGNSA. The J segment lost 7 bases and the V segment lost 5 bases, leaving 8 bases of the junction unmatched.